This TCR beta chain comes out of a study of response to subunit inactivated influenza vaccine. Study outcomes and limitations: It was suggested by the authors that few new T cells are recruited by each seasonal influenza vaccination.

Of note for this clonotype: Its target is unknown.

TCRdb re-called the RT-PCR reads with MiXCR, one entry per CDR3 protein. The table includes some 640,000 distinct CDR3 sequences, approximately 14% detected once. V gave up 3 bases and J gave up 5 bases; unmatched junction bases: 4. This CDR3 region has 15 residues. Germline CDR1 LNHDA, CDR2 SQIVND (reference sequence). The sequence was obtained from a man aged 50-59 years who received an inactivated influenza vaccine. This chain uses TRBV19 with TRBJ2-2; 9 nucleotides agree with TRBD1. Sample: PBMCs from blood, taken approximately 15 days before vaccination. Here the CDR3 reads CASSMETGGTGELFF. The CDR3 coding sequence is TGTGCCAGTAGTATGGAGACAGGGGGTACCGGGGAGCTGTTTTTT. Together with reference TRBV19 and TRBJ2-2, the CDR3 gives the full variable domain: DGGITQSPKYLFRKEGQNVTLSCEQNLNHDAMYWYRQDPGQGLRLIYYSQIVNDFQKGDIAEGYSVSREKKESFPLTVTSAQKNPTAFYLCASSMETGGTGELFFGEGSRLTVL.